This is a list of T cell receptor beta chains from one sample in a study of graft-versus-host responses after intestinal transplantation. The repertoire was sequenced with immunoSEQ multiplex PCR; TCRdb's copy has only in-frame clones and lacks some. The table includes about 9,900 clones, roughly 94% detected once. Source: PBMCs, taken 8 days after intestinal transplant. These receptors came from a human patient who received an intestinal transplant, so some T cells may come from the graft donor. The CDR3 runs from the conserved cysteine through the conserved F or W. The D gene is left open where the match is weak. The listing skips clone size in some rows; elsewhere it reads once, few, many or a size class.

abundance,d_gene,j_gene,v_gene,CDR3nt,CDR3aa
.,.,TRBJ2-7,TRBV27,TGTGCCAGCACCCGAAGCACACTAGCCCCCTACGAGCAGTACTTC,CASTRSTLAPYEQYF
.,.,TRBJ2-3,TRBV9,TGTGCCAGCAGCGGGAGCGATTTGGCGCAGTATTTT,CASSGSDLAQYF
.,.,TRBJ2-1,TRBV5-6,TGTGCCAGCAGCTTGGGACTGAGTGAGCAGTTCTTC,CASSLGLSEQFF
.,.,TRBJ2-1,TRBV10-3,TGTGCCGCGGGGATTTACAATGAGCAGTTCTTC,CAAGIYNEQFF
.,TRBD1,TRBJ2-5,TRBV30,TGTGCCTGGAGCGAGAGGGACAGGCCTTGGTACCAAGAGACCCAGTACTTC,CAWSERDRPWYQETQYF
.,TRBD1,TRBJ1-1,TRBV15,TGTGCGACGTCGGACAGGTTGATGAACACTGAAGCTTTCTTT,CATSDRLMNTEAFF
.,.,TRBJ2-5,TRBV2,TGTGCCAGCAGTGAATTCCCAGAGACCCAGTACTTC,CASSEFPETQYF
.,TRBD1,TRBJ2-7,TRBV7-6,TGTGCCAGCAGCTTTCGACAGGGGGAAGGGGAGCAGTACTTC,CASSFRQGEGEQYF
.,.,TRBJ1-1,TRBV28,TGTGCCAGCAGTTTATCTGACAGCTATACTGAAGCTTTCTTT,CASSLSDSYTEAFF
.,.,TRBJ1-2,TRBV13,TGTGCCAGCAGCCCCACAGGGTACGGCTACACCTTC,CASSPTGYGYTF
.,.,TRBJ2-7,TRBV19,TGTGCCAGTAGTGTGGACAAATTCAACGAGCAGTACTTC,CASSVDKFNEQYF
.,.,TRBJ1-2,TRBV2,TGTGCCAGCAGTGAAGAGGCAGGGAATGGCTACACCTTC,CASSEEAGNGYTF
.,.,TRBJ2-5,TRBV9,TGTGCCAGCAGCGTCCAGGGCGCCGAGACCCAGTACTTC,CASSVQGAETQYF
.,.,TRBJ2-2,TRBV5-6,TGTGCCAGCAGCTGGTTCGCTGGAGCCGCCGGGGAGCTGTTTTTT,CASSWFAGAAGELFF
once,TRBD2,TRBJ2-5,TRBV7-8,TGTGCCAGCAGCTCGCACTTAGTCAGGGCGGGGGTAGAGACCCAGTACTTC,CASSSHLVRAGVETQYF
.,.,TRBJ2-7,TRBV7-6,TGTGCCAGCAGCTTAGATCCTGGAACGGGAGTACTTTCCGAGCAGTACTTC,CASSLDPGTGVLSEQYF
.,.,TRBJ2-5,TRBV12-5,TGTGCTAGCGGTGGACCGTTTACAGAGACCCAGTACTTC,CASGGPFTETQYF
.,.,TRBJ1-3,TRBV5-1,TGCGCCAGCGCCACGGACGGCAGCTCTGGAAACACCATATATTTT,CASATDGSSGNTIYF
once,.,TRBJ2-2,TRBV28,TGTGCCAGCAGTTTACCCAGGGTAACGGCCGGGGAGCTGTTTTTT,CASSLPRVTAGELFF
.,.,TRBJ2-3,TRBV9,TGTGCCAGCAGCGTAGGAAGGGAAACTAGCACAGATACGCAGTATTTT,CASSVGRETSTDTQYF
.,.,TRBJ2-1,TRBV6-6,TGTGCCAGCAGTTACCTGTGGGACAATGAGCAGTTCTTC,CASSYLWDNEQFF
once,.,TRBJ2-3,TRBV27,TGTGCCAGCAGCCCCCGTTTGGCCCGCACAGATACGCAGTATTTT,CASSPRLARTDTQYF
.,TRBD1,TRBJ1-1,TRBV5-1,TGCGCCAGCAGTCGGGACAGGCAAAACACTGAAGCTTTCTTT,CASSRDRQNTEAFF
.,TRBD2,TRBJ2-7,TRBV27,TGTGCCAGCAGTTTATTCCCTAGCGGGATCCGCGAGCAGTACTTC,CASSLFPSGIREQYF
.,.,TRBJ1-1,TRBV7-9,TGTGCCAGCAGCCCGCCGGGACGCCCAGGGACTGAAGCTTTCTTT,CASSPPGRPGTEAFF